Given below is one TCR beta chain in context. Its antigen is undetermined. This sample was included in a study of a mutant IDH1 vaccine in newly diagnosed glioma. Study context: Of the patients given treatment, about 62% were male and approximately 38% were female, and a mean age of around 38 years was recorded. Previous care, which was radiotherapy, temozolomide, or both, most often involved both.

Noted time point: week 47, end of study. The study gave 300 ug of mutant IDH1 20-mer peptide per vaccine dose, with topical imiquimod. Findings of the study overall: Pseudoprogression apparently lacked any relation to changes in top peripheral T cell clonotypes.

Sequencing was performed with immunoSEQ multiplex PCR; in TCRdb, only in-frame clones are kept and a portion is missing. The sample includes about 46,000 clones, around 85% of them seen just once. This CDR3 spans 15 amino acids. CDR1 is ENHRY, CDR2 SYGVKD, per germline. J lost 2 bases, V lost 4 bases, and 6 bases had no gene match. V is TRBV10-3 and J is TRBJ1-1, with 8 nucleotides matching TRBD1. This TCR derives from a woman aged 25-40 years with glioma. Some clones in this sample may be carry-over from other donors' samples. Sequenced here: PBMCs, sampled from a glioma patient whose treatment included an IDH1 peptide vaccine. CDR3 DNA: TGTGCCATCAGTGGTGGCGACAGGGGAAACACTGAAGCTTTCTTT. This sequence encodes CAISGGDRGNTEAFF.